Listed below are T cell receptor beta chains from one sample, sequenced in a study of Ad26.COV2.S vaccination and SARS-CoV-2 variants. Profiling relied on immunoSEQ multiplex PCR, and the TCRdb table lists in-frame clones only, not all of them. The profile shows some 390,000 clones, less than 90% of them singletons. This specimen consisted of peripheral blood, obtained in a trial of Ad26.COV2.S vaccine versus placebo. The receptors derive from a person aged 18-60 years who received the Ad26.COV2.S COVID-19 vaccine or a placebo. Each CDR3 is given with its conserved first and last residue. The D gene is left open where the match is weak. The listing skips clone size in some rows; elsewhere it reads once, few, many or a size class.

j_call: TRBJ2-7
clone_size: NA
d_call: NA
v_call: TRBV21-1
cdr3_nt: TGTGCCAGCAGCAACCGACAGGGGATCTCCTACGAGCAGTACTTC
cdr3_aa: CASSNRQGISYEQYF

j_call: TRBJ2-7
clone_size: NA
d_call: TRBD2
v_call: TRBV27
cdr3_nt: TGTGCCAGCAGCACTACTAGCGGGGGGGTGTACGAGCAGTACTTC
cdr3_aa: CASSTTSGGVYEQYF

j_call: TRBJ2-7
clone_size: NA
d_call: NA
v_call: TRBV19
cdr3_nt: TGTGCCAGTAGCGGACACCTCTCCTACGAGCAGTACTTC
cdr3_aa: CASSGHLSYEQYF

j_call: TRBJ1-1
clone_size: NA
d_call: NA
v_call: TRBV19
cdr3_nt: TGTGCCAGTAGTATTGCGGTGGGAGGGAACACTGAAGCTTTCTTT
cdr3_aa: CASSIAVGGNTEAFF

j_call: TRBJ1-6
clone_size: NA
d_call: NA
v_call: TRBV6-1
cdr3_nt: TGTGCCAGCAGTGAAGTAGTCGGGTTGGGTCGGCAGCCCTATAATTCACCCCTCCACTTT
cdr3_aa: CASSEVVGLGRQPYNSPLHF

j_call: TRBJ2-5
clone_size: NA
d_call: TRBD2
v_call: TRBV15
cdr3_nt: TGTGCCACCAGCAGAGATGTAGCGGGGGAAGAGACCCAGTACTTC
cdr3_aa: CATSRDVAGEETQYF

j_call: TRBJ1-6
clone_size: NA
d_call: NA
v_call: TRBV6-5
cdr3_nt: TGTGCCAGCATGAAGCTGGGGGCCCTCCACTTT
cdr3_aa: CASMKLGALHF

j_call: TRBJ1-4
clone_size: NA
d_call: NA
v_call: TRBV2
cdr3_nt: TGTGCCAGCGAATCGAAGGGGGATGGTGAAAAACTGTTTTTT
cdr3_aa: CASESKGDGEKLFF

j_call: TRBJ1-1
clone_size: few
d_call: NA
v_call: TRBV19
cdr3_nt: TGTGCCAGTAGTATCAACAGGGAGGCCCCTGAAGCTTTCTTT
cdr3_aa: CASSINREAPEAFF

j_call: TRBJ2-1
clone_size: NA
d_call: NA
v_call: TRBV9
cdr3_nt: TGTGCCAGCAGCGTGGACAGCCTGAGGAATGAGCAGTTCTTC
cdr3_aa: CASSVDSLRNEQFF

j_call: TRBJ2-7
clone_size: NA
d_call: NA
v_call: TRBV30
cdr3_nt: TGTGCCTGGAGTTCCCCCCGGAACTTCTACGAGCAGTACTTC
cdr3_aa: CAWSSPRNFYEQYF

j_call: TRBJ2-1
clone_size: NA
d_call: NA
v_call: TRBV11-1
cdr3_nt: TGTGCCAGCACCCCCCCCGACAAGCCACGATACAATGAGCAGTTCTTC
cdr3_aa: CASTPPDKPRYNEQFF

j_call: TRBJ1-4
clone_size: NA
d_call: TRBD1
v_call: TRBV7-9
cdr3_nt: TGTGCCAGCAGCTCGACAGGGGCCGGCCCTCTGGGTGAAAAACTGTTTTTT
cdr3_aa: CASSSTGAGPLGEKLFF

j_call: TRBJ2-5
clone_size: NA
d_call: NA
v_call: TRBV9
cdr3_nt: TGTGCCAGCAGCCCTAGAGTAGCGAGTAGGGAGACCCAGTACTTC
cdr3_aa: CASSPRVASRETQYF